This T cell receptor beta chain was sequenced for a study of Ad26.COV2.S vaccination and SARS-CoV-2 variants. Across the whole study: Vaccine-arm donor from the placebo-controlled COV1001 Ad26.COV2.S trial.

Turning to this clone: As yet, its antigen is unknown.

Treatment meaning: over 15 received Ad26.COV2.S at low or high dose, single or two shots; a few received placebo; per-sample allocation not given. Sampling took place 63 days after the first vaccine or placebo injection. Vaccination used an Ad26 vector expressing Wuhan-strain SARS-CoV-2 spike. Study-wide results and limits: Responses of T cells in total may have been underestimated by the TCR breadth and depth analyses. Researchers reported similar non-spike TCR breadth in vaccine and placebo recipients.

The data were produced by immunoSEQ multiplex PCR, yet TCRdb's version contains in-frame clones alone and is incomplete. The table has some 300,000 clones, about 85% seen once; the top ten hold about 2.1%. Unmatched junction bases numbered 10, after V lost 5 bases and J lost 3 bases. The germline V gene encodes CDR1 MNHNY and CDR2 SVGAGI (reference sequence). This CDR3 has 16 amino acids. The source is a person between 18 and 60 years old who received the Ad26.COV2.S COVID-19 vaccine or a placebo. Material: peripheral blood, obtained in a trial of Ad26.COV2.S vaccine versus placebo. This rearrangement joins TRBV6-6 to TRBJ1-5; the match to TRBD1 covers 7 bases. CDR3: CASSRTEGAHNQPQHF. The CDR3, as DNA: TGTGCCAGCAGTCGGACAGAGGGGGCCCACAATCAGCCCCAGCATTTT.